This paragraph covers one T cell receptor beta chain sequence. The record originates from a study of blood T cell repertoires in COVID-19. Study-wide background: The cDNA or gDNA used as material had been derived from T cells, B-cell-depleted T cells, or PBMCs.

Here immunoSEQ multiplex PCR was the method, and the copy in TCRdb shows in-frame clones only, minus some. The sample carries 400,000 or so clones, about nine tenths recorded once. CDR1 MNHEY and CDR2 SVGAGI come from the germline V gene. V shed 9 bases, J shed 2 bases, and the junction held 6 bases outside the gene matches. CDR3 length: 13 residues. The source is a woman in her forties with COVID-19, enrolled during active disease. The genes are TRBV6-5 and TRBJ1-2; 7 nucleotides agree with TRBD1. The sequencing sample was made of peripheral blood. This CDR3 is CASGPGQNYGYTF. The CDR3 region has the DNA TGTGCCAGTGGACCGGGACAGAACTATGGCTACACCTTC.